These T cell receptor beta chains were read from a single sample in a study of OX40 agonist ivuxolimab in advanced cancers. Sequenced by immunoSEQ multiplex PCR; TCRdb stores in-frame clones only, minus some. This sample has fewer than 50,000 clones; roughly 90% occur once, and the top ten carry more than 15%. Sequenced here: CD4+ or CD8+ T cells sorted from blood, sampled in a trial of the OX40 agonist ivuxolimab. These TCRs come from an adult with an advanced solid tumor such as melanoma, head and neck, liver or kidney cancer. Each CDR3 is given with its conserved first and last residue. The order of the fields is D gene, clone size, J gene, V gene, CDR3 DNA, CDR3 protein. D genes are given only for firm matches. Size is omitted from some rows. Given values are once, few, many or a class for expanded clones.

NA once TRBJ2-7 TRBV5-1 TGCGCCAGCAGCTTCGGACTTCCGGGACAAGCCTACGAGCAGTACTTC CASSFGLPGQAYEQYF
NA NA TRBJ1-1 TRBV29-1 TGCAGCGTTGCGGGCGGGCCGAACACTGAAGCTTTCTTT CSVAGGPNTEAFF
NA NA TRBJ2-3 TRBV11-2 TGTGCCAGCAGTCCCGTGGGCACAGATACGCAGTATTTT CASSPVGTDTQYF
NA NA TRBJ2-6 TRBV5-6 TGTGCCAGCAGCTTCGTAGGCTCTGGGGCCAACGTCCTGACTTTC CASSFVGSGANVLTF
NA NA TRBJ1-3 TRBV2 TGTGCCAGCAAGACGACAGACCCAAACACCATATATTTT CASKTTDPNTIYF
TRBD1 once TRBJ1-1 TRBV2 TGTGCCAGCAGTGAAAGAGGGGGCAGGGGTGCCACTGAAGCTTTCTTT CASSERGGRGATEAFF
NA NA TRBJ2-7 TRBV5-4 TGTGCCAGCAGCTTGGCTCAAAGTCTCTCCTACGAGCAGTACTTC CASSLAQSLSYEQYF
NA NA TRBJ1-2 TRBV6-1 TGTGCCAGCAGAGAGTTGCCAGGGGTTGGCTACACCTTC CASRELPGVGYTF
NA once TRBJ2-3 TRBV6-5 TGTGCCAGCAGTTACTCCCAGGCAGATACGCAGTATTTT CASSYSQADTQYF
NA NA TRBJ2-5 TRBV7-6 TGTGCCAGCAGCTACCCTCGCGCTGGGGGTAAATTAGAGACCCAGTACTTC CASSYPRAGGKLETQYF
TRBD1 NA TRBJ1-2 TRBV6-5 TGTGCCAGCAGTCGACAGGGTGGACGGTATGGCTACACCTTC CASSRQGGRYGYTF
NA once TRBJ1-1 TRBV7-8 TGTGCCAGCAGCTTAGAGGCCCGGCCGGCCGAAGCTTTCTTT CASSLEARPAEAFF
NA NA TRBJ1-6 TRBV6-6 TGTGCCAGCAGCCCTGGGACATCACCTTTGGCCCTCCACTTT CASSPGTSPLALHF
NA NA TRBJ1-4 TRBV9 TGTGCCAGCAGCGCCAGTACTAATGAAAAACTGTTTTTT CASSASTNEKLFF
NA NA TRBJ2-3 TRBV5-4 TGTGCCAGCAGCAGTTGGACCGGGAATACAGATACGCAGTATTTT CASSSWTGNTDTQYF
TRBD2 NA TRBJ2-7 TRBV28 TGTGCCAGCAGTGAGACTAGCCCCTACGAGCAGTACTTC CASSETSPYEQYF
TRBD1 NA TRBJ2-1 TRBV27 TGTGCCAGCAGTTCCGGGACAGTAGCCTACAATGAGCAGTTCTTC CASSSGTVAYNEQFF
TRBD1 NA TRBJ2-7 TRBV4-1 TGCGCCAGCAGCCTACCGGGACAGCGAGAGCAGTACTTC CASSLPGQREQYF
NA NA TRBJ1-3 TRBV29-1 TGCAGCGTCACAGGGCATGGAAACACCATATATTTT CSVTGHGNTIYF
NA NA TRBJ2-3 TRBV6-5 TGTGCCAGCAGTTATGAGAGCACAGATACGCAGTATTTT CASSYESTDTQYF
TRBD2 NA TRBJ2-2 TRBV27 TGTGCCAGCAGCTCGATCCTTCTAGCGGGGGGACTTAATTCCGGGGAGCTGTTTTTT CASSSILLAGGLNSGELFF
NA NA TRBJ1-1 TRBV5-6 TGTGCCAGCAGCTTGGGTTTCGGGGGGCGAGGGGTGATAGACACTGAAGCTTTCTTT CASSLGFGGRGVIDTEAFF
TRBD1 NA TRBJ2-1 TRBV9 TGTGCCAGCAGCGTAGGACAGGGGGGTATGAATGAGCAGTTCTTC CASSVGQGGMNEQFF
TRBD2 NA TRBJ2-3 TRBV7-3 TGTGCCAGCAGCTTATCCAGCGGGGATCCGGCAGATACGCAGTATTTT CASSLSSGDPADTQYF
NA NA TRBJ1-5 TRBV7-8 TGTGCCAGCAGCTTAGAGGAGGGTTCGGAAAAGCCCCAGCATTTT CASSLEEGSEKPQHF
TRBD1 NA TRBJ2-1 TRBV6-1 TGTGCCAGCAGTGAAAAGACAGGGTCATACAATGAGCAGTTCTTC CASSEKTGSYNEQFF
NA NA TRBJ2-6 TRBV9 TGTGCCAGCAGCCCTCCTTGGGGGTTAGGGGCCAACGTCCTGACTTTC CASSPPWGLGANVLTF
NA NA TRBJ1-2 TRBV6-6 TGTGCCAGCAGTTCTCAGGGTACCGGGGTTTATGGCTACACCTTC CASSSQGTGVYGYTF
TRBD1 few TRBJ1-1 TRBV4-1 TGCGCCAGCAGCCAGGACATGTTAGGGGGCTATGAAGCTTTCTTT CASSQDMLGGYEAFF
NA NA TRBJ1-1 TRBV18 TGTGCCAGCTCCACAGAGGATGAAGCTTTCTTT CASSTEDEAFF
NA NA TRBJ2-5 TRBV6-5 TGTGCCAGCAGCCTTAGTTGGGTTGAGACCCAGTACTTC CASSLSWVETQYF
NA NA TRBJ2-7 TRBV19 TGTGCCAGTAGTAAATCTACGGGCGAGCAGTACTTC CASSKSTGEQYF
TRBD1 NA TRBJ1-1 TRBV5-8 TGTGCCAGCAGCGGAACCGGGACAGGGATCACTGAAGCTTTCTTT CASSGTGTGITEAFF
NA NA TRBJ2-7 TRBV11-2 TGTGCCAGCAGCTTATGGGTGTATGAGGGTACCTACGAGCAGTACTTC CASSLWVYEGTYEQYF
NA once TRBJ1-6 TRBV6-1 TGTGCCAGCAGTTTGGGCGGAATGAATTCACCCCTCCACTTT CASSLGGMNSPLHF
NA NA TRBJ1-5 TRBV15 TGTGCCACCAGCAGATTTACAGATAGCAATCAGCCCCAGCATTTT CATSRFTDSNQPQHF
NA NA TRBJ2-3 TRBV6-1 TGTGCCAGCAGTGAGGAGGGACTAGATACGCAGTATTTT CASSEEGLDTQYF
NA NA TRBJ2-1 TRBV4-3 TGCGCCAGCAGCCAAGATTCACTCGGCGGCAATGAGCAGTTCTTC CASSQDSLGGNEQFF
TRBD1 NA TRBJ2-7 TRBV6-6 TGTGCCAGCAGTTTCGGGACAGAAGTCTCCTACGAGCAGTACTTC CASSFGTEVSYEQYF
NA NA TRBJ1-5 TRBV7-2 TGTGCCAGCAGCTTAACGTCGGCAGGGAGTCAGCCCCAGCATTTT CASSLTSAGSQPQHF
NA NA TRBJ1-5 TRBV4-1 TGCGCCAGCAGCCAGAGAGGGGGGGGCAATCAGCCCCAGCATTTT CASSQRGGGNQPQHF
NA few TRBJ1-2 TRBV28 TGTGCGGCGAGCGTTGGCTATGGCTACACCTTC CAASVGYGYTF
TRBD2 NA TRBJ2-7 TRBV27 TGTGCCAGCAGTTTAGTAGCGGGGATCTCCTACGAGCAGTACTTC CASSLVAGISYEQYF
NA NA TRBJ2-1 TRBV12-5 TGTGCTAGTGGGGCTGGTGGGGATCCTACGGAAGAGCAGTTCTTC CASGAGGDPTEEQFF
NA NA TRBJ1-2 TRBV9 TGTGCCAGCAGCCCGGGGAATGGCTACACCTTC CASSPGNGYTF
TRBD1 NA TRBJ1-5 TRBV27 TGTGCCAGCAGTTTCAGGGGGGCTAGCAATCAGCCCCAGCATTTT CASSFRGASNQPQHF
NA NA TRBJ1-1 TRBV4-1 TGCGCCAGCAGCCAAGAACACGGGATAGGGGGCACTGAAGCTTTCTTT CASSQEHGIGGTEAFF
NA once TRBJ1-4 TRBV7-9 TGTGCCAGCAGCCCGGGGCCTACAGGTCAGGAAAAACTGTTTTTT CASSPGPTGQEKLFF
NA NA TRBJ1-2 TRBV21-1 TGTGCCAGCAGCAAAGAGCCTATGGGCCAGGGGCGTTTCAGATATGGCTACACCTTC CASSKEPMGQGRFRYGYTF
TRBD2 NA TRBJ2-3 TRBV27 TGTGCCACCCTAGCGGGGGGGGACACAGATACGCAGTATTTT CATLAGGDTDTQYF
NA NA TRBJ2-2 TRBV6-5 TGTGCCAGCGGGATTGGGCAGGCTGCCGGGGAGCTGTTTTTT CASGIGQAAGELFF
NA NA TRBJ1-6 TRBV7-6 TGTGCCAGCAGTTCATCAAGGGGTGGGGCTTCACCCCTCCACTTT CASSSSRGGASPLHF
TRBD1 NA TRBJ2-3 TRBV4-1 TGCGCCAGCAGCCTCCGGACAGGTCAAAGCACAGATACGCAGTATTTT CASSLRTGQSTDTQYF
NA NA TRBJ2-2 TRBV7-9 TGTGCCAGCAGCTTCAGCACCGGGGAGCTGTTTTTT CASSFSTGELFF
NA once TRBJ2-1 TRBV5-1 TGCGCCAGCAGCCCCCTCCAGGGCCTCGCCTACAATGAGCAGTTCTTC CASSPLQGLAYNEQFF
NA NA TRBJ1-1 TRBV6-5 TGTGCCAGCAGTTACGGCGGTTCGAACACTGAAGCTTTCTTT CASSYGGSNTEAFF
NA NA TRBJ2-5 TRBV7-2 TGTGCCAGCAGCTTAGTTTGGGTCGAGGACTACAAGAAGACCCAGTACTTC CASSLVWVEDYKKTQYF
NA NA TRBJ2-1 TRBV9 TGTGCCAGCAGCCCCACAAGTAGCTCCTACAATGAGCAGTTCTTC CASSPTSSSYNEQFF